The rows below give T cell receptor beta chains drawn from one sample of a study of blood T cells in healthy people across ages. TCRdb redid the calling of the 5' RACE reads with MiXCR, one entry per CDR3 protein. The table records about 1.5 million distinct CDR3 sequences, roughly 43% of them present only once. Sequencing used blood. The receptors were gathered from a young woman in good health. The CDR3 runs from the conserved cysteine through the conserved F or W. A D gene is named only where the DNA matches it firmly. Size tells how often a clone was seen (once, few, many) or the class of an expanded clone, and some rows leave it out.

J gene	clone size	V gene	D gene	CDR3 protein	CDR3 DNA
TRBJ2-7	.	TRBV7-2	TRBD1	CASSLEQGVNEQYF	TGTGCCAGCAGCTTAGAACAGGGGGTTAACGAGCAGTACTTC
TRBJ1-1	.	TRBV15	.	CATSRDVQFSGLF	TGTGCCACCAGCAGAGACGTGCAATTCTCAGGTCTCTTT
TRBJ2-3	few	TRBV28	.	CASSSPGQRSTDTQYF	TGTGCCAGCAGTTCCCCGGGTCAAAGGAGCACAGATACGCAGTATTTT
TRBJ1-1	.	TRBV7-2	.	CASSPRVRLMVPEAFF	TGTGCCAGCAGCCCACGGGTTCGGCTAATGGTCCCTGAAGCTTTCTTT
TRBJ2-1	.	TRBV27	TRBD2	CASSRSGIKDEQFF	TGTGCCAGCAGTCGAAGCGGGATTAAAGATGAGCAGTTCTTC
TRBJ2-5	.	TRBV29-1	.	CSAPEGVETQYF	TGCAGCGCCCCCGAAGGGGTGGAGACCCAGTACTTC
TRBJ2-1	.	TRBV20-1	TRBD2	CSAAALAGGDYNEQFF	TGCAGTGCTGCTGCCCTAGCTGGGGGGGATTACAATGAGCAGTTCTTC
TRBJ1-1	.	TRBV5-6	.	CASSGRDGLNTEAFF	TGTGCCAGCAGCGGGAGGGACGGACTGAACACTGAAGCTTTCTTT
TRBJ2-5	.	TRBV3-1	TRBD1	CASSLDIGQVERYF	TGTGCCAGCAGCCTCGACATCGGACAGGTGGAAAGGTACTTC
TRBJ2-7	few	TRBV6-2/TRBV6-3	.	CASMRQGSSYEQYF	TGTGCCAGCATGAGGCAGGGTAGCTCCTACGAGCAGTACTTC
TRBJ1-1	.	TRBV3-1	.	CASSWVGGSAEAFF	TGTGCCAGCTCCTGGGTGGGGGGCTCAGCCGAAGCTTTCTTT
TRBJ2-1	.	TRBV6-2/TRBV6-3	.	CASSYAGGGGNEQFF	TGTGCCAGCAGTTACGCAGGCGGAGGTGGCAATGAGCAGTTCTTC
TRBJ2-1	few	TRBV2	TRBD2	CASNLIAGGPGEQFF	TGTGCCAGCAATTTGATAGCGGGAGGGCCTGGAGAGCAGTTCTTC
TRBJ1-2	.	TRBV24-1	.	CATRGPDGYTF	TGTGCCACCCGGGGCCCAGATGGCTACACCTTC
TRBJ1-1	.	TRBV3-1	.	CASSQDLGRLTEAFF	TGTGCCAGCAGCCAAGATCTCGGCAGGTTGACTGAAGCTTTCTTT
TRBJ1-1	.	TRBV7-9	.	CASSPTGITEAFF	TGTGCCAGCAGTCCCACAGGGATAACTGAAGCTTTCTTT
TRBJ1-3	.	TRBV7-8	TRBD1	CASSRDRDRSTIYF	TGTGCCAGCAGCAGGGACAGGGATCGAAGCACCATATATTTT
TRBJ2-7	.	TRBV20-1	TRBD1	CSARDGSGTAYEQYF	TGCAGTGCTAGAGACGGGTCCGGGACAGCCTACGAGCAGTACTTC
TRBJ2-5	few	TRBV29-1	.	CSVDSGVETQYF	TGCAGCGTTGATTCAGGGGTGGAGACCCAGTACTTC
TRBJ1-6	.	TRBV25-1	.	CASSESSSYNSPLHF	TGTGCCAGCAGTGAAAGCAGCTCCTATAATTCACCCCTCCACTTT
TRBJ1-2	many	TRBV27	.	CASPWEKPGYGYTF	TGTGCCAGTCCGTGGGAAAAGCCTGGCTATGGCTACACCTTC
TRBJ2-5	.	TRBV4-1	TRBD2	CASTLRLASNNEQYF	TGCGCCAGCACCCTACGACTAGCGAGTAACAATGAGCAGTACTTC
TRBJ2-5	.	TRBV20-1	.	CSARGREIYNEQYF	TGCAGTGCTAGAGGTCGGGAGATCTACAATGAGCAGTACTTC
TRBJ2-7	few	TRBV3-1	.	CASSQEWGSSYEQYF	TGTGCCAGCAGCCAAGAATGGGGATCCTCCTACGAGCAGTACTTC
TRBJ2-1	few	TRBV27	TRBD2	CASSAGTSGRGEQFF	TGTGCCAGCAGTGCCGGGACTAGCGGGAGGGGTGAGCAGTTCTTC
TRBJ1-5	.	TRBV28	TRBD1	CASSVPGQGPPQHF	TGTGCCAGCAGTGTCCCGGGACAGGGCCCTCCCCAGCATTTT
TRBJ2-5	.	TRBV3-1	.	CTSSQGIAVQETQYF	TGTACCAGCAGCCAAGGAATAGCGGTTCAAGAGACCCAGTACTTC
TRBJ2-1	.	TRBV27	TRBD2	CASIGGTSGGQSYNEQFF	TGTGCCAGCATTGGCGGGACTAGCGGGGGCCAGTCCTACAATGAGCAGTTCTTC
TRBJ2-5	.	TRBV10-3	TRBD1	CAISVDRAAQETQYF	TGTGCCATCAGTGTGGACAGGGCAGCCCAAGAGACCCAGTACTTC